This T cell receptor beta chain was documented in a study of cytomegalovirus exposure and HLA in healthy donors. Primers for the PCR totalled 60 Vbeta and 13 Jbeta. Sequenced by immunoSEQ multiplex PCR; TCRdb stores in-frame clones only, minus some. Among around 150,000 clones listed, around 77% were seen once. V was trimmed by 2 bases and J by 5 bases, leaving 6 bases between them. The CDR3 is made up of 13 amino acids. Germline V gene data show CDR1 as SGHAT and CDR2 as FQDESV (reference sequence). The material sequenced was PBMCs. The chain joins TRBV11-1 to TRBJ1-4, with D possibly matching TRBD1 (6 bases). The TCR sequence derives from a man younger than 40 in good health and CMV-seronegative. CDR3 sequence: CASSLTGNEKLFF. CDR3 sequence (DNA): TGTGCCAGCAGCTTAACAGGGAATGAAAAACTGTTTTTT. The full variable domain, rest sourced from reference TRBV11-1 and TRBJ1-4, is EAEVAQSPRYKITEKSQAVAFWCDPISGHATLYWYRQILGQGPELLVQFQDESVVDDSQLPKDRFSAERLKGVDSTLKIQPAELGDSAMYLCASSLTGNEKLFFGSGTQLSVL.